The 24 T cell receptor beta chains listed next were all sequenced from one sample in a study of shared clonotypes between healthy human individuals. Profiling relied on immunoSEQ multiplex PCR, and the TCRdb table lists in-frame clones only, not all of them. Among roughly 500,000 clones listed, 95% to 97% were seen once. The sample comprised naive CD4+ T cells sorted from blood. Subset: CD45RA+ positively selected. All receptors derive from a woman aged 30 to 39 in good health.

This chain's CDR3 is CASSQDRGTTTDTQYF. As DNA, the CDR3 is TGCGCCAGCAGCCAAGATCGTGGGACTACCACAGATACGCAGTATTTT. The rearrangement links TRBV4-1 to TRBJ2-3; 7 bases are shared with TRBD2. The CDR3 totals 16 residues. The V gene end was trimmed by 0 bases and the J gene end by 2 bases; junction bases not matched to a gene: 5. Germline CDR1 and CDR2: MGHRA and YSYEKL.

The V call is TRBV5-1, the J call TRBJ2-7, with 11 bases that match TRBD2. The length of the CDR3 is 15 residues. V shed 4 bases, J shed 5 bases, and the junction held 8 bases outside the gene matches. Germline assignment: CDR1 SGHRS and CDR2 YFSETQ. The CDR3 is CASSGGLAEPNEQYF. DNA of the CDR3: TGCGCCAGCAGCGGGGGACTAGCGGAACCGAACGAGCAGTACTTC.

The CDR3 region is CASSVAGTGSYEQYF. The CDR3 bases are TGTGCCAGCAGTGTGGCTGGGACAGGGTCCTACGAGCAGTACTTC. The V gene is TRBV6-1, the J gene TRBJ2-7, with TRBD1 identical over 9 bases. Germline V gives CDR1 MNHNS, CDR2 SASEGT. The CDR3 consists of 15 residues. The trim removed 4 bases at V and 1 base at J, leaving 5 bases unmatched.

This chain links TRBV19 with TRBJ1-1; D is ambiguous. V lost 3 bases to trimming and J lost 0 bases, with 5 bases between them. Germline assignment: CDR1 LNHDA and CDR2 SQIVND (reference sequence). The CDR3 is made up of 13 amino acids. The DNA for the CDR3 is TGTGCCAGTAGTATTGGTGTGAACACTGAAGCTTTCTTT. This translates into CASSIGVNTEAFF.

The CDR3 here is CATRSPPANEQFF. The CDR3 DNA is TGCGCCACCAGATCTCCCCCAGCCAATGAGCAGTTCTTC. The genes are TRBV4-1 and TRBJ2-1; D gene uncertain. V was shortened by 10 bases and J by 6 bases, with 16 bases between the two germline ends. Germline V gives CDR1 MGHRA, CDR2 YSYEKL. This CDR3 is 13 amino acids long.

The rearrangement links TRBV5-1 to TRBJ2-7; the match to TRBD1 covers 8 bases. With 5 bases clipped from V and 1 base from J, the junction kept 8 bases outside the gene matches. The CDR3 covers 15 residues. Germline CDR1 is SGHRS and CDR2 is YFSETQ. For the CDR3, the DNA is TGCGCCAGCAGTTTGACAGGGGCTTTTTCCTACGAGCAGTACTTC. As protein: CASSLTGAFSYEQYF.

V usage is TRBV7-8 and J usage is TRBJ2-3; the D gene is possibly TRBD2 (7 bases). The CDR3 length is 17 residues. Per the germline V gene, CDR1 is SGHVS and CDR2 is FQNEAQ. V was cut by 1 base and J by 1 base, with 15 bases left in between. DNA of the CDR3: TGTGCCAGCAGCTTAGTGACGGGGGGCGTAGGCACAGATACGCAGTATTTT. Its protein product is CASSLVTGGVGTDTQYF.

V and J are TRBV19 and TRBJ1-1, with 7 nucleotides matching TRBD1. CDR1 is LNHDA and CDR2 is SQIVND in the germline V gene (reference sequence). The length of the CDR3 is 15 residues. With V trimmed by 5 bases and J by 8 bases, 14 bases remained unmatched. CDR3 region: CASSLGTVGISEAFF. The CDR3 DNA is TGTGCCAGTAGTCTCGGGACAGTTGGCATCTCGGAAGCTTTCTTT. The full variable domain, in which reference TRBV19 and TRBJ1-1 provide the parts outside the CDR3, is DGGITQSPKYLFRKEGQNVTLSCEQNLNHDAMYWYRQDPGQGLRLIYYSQIVNDFQKGDIAEGYSVSREKKESFPLTVTSAQKNPTAFYLCASSLGTVGISEAFFGQGTRLTVV.

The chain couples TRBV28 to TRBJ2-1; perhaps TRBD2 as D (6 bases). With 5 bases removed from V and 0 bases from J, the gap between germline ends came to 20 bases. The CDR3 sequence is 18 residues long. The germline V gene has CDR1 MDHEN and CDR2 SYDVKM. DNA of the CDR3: TGTGCCAGCAGTACTCCTCCGGGAGCGAGAGGCTCCTACAATGAGCAGTTCTTC. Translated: CASSTPPGARGSYNEQFF.

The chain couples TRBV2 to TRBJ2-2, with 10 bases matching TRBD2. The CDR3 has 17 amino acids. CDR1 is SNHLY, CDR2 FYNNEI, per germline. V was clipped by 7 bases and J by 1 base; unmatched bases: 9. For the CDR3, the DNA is TGTGCCAGCAAAGCTTTCCGGACTAGCGGGAACACCGGGGAGCTGTTTTTT. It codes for CASKAFRTSGNTGELFF.

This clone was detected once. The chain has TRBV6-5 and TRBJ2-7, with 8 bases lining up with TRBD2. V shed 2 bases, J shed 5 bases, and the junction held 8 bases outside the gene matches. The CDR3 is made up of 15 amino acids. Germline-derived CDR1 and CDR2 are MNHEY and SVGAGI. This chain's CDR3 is CASSYRTSSPHEQYF. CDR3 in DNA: TGTGCCAGCAGTTACCGGACTAGCTCACCCCACGAGCAGTACTTC.

The CDR3 bases are TGTGCCAGTAGTATAGATGAACGGAGGAACACTGAAGCTTTCTTT. Translation: CASSIDERRNTEAFF. The chain links TRBV19 to TRBJ1-1; D unresolved. CDR1 LNHDA and CDR2 SQIVND come from the germline V gene (reference sequence). CDR3 length equals 15 residues. V gave up 0 bases and J gave up 1 base, with 9 bases separating them.

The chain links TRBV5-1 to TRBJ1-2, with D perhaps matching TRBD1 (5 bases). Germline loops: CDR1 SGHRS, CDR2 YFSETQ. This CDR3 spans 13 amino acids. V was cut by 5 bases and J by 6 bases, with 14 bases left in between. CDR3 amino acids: CASSGQGIDGYTF. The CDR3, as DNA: TGCGCCAGCAGTGGCCAGGGTATCGATGGCTACACCTTC.

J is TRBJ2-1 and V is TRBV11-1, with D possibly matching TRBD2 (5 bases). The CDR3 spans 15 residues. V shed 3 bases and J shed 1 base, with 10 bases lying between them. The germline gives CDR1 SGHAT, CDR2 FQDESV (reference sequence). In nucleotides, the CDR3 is TGTGCCAGCAGCTTGAGCAGACTATCCTACAATGAGCAGTTCTTC. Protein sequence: CASSLSRLSYNEQFF.

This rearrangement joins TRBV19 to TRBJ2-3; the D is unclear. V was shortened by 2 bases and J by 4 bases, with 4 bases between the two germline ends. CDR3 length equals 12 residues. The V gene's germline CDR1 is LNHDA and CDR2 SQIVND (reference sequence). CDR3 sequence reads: CASSITSDTQYF. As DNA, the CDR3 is TGTGCCAGTAGTATAACTTCAGATACGCAGTATTTT.

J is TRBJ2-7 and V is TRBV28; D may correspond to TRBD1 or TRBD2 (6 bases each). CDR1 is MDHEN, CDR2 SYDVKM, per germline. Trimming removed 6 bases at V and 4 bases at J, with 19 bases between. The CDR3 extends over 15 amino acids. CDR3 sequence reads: CASSPGAVPGYEQYF. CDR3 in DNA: TGTGCCAGCAGCCCGGGGGCTGTGCCTGGGTACGAGCAGTACTTC.

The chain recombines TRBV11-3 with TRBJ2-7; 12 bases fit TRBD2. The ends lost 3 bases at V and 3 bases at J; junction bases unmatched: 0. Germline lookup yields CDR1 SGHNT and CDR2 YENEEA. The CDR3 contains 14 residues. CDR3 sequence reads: CASSLTSGSYEQYF. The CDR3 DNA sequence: TGTGCCAGCAGCTTGACTAGCGGGAGCTACGAGCAGTACTTC. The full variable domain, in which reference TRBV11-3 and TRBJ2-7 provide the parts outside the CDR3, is EAGVVQSPRYKIIEKKQPVAFWCNPISGHNTLYWYLQNLGQGPELLIRYENEEAVDDSQLPKDRFSAERLKGVDSTLKIQPAELGDSAVYLCASSLTSGSYEQYFGPGTRLTVT.

CDR3 sequence: CASSLESSYNSPLHF. CDR3 nucleotide sequence: TGTGCCAGCAGTTTAGAGAGCTCCTATAATTCACCCCTCCACTTT. The chain carries TRBV6-4 and TRBJ1-6; the D is unclear. CDR1 MRHNA and CDR2 SNTAGT come from the germline V gene. V was pared by 5 bases and J by 0 bases, with 8 bases between. CDR3 length equals 15 residues.

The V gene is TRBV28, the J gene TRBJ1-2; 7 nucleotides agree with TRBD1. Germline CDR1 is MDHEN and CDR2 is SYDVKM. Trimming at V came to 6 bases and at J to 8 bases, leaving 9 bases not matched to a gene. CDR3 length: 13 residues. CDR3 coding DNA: TGTGCCAGCAGCCCCGGGACAGACTGGGGCTACACCTTC. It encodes CASSPGTDWGYTF.

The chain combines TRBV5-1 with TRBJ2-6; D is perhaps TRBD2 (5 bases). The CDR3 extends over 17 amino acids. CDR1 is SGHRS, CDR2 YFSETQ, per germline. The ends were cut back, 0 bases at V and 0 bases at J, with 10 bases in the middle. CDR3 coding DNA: TGCGCCAGCAGCTTGGGGACTGCAAACTCTGGGGCCAACGTCCTGACTTTC. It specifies CASSLGTANSGANVLTF.

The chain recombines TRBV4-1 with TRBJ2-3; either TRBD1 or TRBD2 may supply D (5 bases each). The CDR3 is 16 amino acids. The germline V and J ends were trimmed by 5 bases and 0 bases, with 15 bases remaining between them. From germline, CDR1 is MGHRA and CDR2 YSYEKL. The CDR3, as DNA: TGCGCCAGCAGCTACCCGGGACGGACGAGCACAGATACGCAGTATTTT. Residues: CASSYPGRTSTDTQYF.

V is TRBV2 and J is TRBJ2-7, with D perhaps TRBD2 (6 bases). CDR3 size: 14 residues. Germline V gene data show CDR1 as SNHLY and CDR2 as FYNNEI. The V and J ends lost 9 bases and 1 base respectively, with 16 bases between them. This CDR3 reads CASDAGTQSYEQYF. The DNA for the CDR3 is TGTGCCAGTGACGCGGGGACTCAGTCCTACGAGCAGTACTTC.

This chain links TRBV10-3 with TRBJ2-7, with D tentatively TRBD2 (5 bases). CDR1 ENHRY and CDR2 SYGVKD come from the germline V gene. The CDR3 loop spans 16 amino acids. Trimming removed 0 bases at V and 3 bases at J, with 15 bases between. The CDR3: CAISESTGVHNYEQYF. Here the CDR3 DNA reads TGTGCCATCAGTGAGTCAACCGGGGTCCACAACTACGAGCAGTACTTC.

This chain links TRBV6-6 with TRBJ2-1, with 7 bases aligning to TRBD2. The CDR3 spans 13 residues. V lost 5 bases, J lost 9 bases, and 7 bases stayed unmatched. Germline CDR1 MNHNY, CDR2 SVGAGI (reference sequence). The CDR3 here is CASSGLAGVEQFF. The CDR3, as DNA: TGTGCCAGCAGTGGTCTCGCGGGAGTTGAGCAGTTCTTC.